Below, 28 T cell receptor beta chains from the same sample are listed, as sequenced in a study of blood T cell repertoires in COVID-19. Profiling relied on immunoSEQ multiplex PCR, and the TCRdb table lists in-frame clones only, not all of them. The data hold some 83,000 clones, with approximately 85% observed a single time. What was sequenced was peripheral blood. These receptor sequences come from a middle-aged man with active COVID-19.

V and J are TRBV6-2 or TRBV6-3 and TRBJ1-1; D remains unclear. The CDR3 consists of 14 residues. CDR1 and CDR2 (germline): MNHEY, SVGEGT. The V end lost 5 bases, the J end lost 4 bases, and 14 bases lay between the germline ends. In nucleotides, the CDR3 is TGTGCCAGCAGTCCCGAAGGAGCAAGCACTGAAGCTTTCTTT. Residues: CASSPEGASTEAFF.

DNA for the CDR3: TGCGCCAGCAGCCAAGAAGTAGGGGGGGGATATGGCTACACCTTC. This translates into CASSQEVGGGYGYTF. V and J are TRBV4-3 and TRBJ1-2; D perhaps matches TRBD1 (6 bases). In germline, CDR1 is LGHNA, CDR2 YSLEER. V was trimmed by 0 bases and J by 5 bases, leaving 13 bases between them. CDR3 length: 15 residues.

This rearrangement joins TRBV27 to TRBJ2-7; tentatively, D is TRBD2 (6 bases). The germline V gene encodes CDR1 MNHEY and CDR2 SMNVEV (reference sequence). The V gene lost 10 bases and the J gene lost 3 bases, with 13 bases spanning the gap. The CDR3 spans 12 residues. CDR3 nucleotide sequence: TGTGCCACCACCGGGAGAGACTACGAGCAGTACTTC. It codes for CATTGRDYEQYF.

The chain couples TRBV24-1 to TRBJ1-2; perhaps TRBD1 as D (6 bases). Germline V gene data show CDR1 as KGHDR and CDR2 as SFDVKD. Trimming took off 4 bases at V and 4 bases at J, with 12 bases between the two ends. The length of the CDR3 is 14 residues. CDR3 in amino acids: CATSDRTDTYGYTF. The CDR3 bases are TGTGCCACCAGTGACCGGACAGACACCTATGGCTACACCTTC.

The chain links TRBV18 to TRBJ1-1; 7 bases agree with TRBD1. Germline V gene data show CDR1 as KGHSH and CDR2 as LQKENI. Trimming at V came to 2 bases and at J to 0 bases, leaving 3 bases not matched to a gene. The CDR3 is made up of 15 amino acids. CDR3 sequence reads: CASSPIGQVNTEAFF. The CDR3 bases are TGTGCCAGCTCACCAATAGGACAGGTGAACACTGAAGCTTTCTTT.

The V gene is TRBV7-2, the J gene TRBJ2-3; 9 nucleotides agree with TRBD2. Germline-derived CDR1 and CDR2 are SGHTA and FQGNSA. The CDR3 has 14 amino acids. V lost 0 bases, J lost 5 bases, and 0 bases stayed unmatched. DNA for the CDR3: TGTGCCAGCAGCTTAGCGCGGGGGGGAGATACGCAGTATTTT. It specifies CASSLARGGDTQYF.

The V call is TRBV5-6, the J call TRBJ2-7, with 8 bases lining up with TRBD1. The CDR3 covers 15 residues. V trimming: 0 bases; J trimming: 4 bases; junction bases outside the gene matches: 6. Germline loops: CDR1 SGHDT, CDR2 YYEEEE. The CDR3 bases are TGTGCCAGCAGCTTGGCCTCAGGGGGCAGGTACGAGCAGTACTTC. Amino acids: CASSLASGGRYEQYF.

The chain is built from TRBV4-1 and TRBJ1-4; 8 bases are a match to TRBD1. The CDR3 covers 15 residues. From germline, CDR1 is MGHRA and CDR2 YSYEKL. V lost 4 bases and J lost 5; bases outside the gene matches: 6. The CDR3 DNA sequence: TGCGCCAGCAGCCCCTACGACAGGGGCAATGAAAAACTGTTTTTT. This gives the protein CASSPYDRGNEKLFF.

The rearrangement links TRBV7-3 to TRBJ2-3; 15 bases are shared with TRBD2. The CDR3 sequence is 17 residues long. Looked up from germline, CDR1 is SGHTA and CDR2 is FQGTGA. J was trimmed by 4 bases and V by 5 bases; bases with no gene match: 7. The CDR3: CASSQPGLAGGADTQYF. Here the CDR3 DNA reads TGTGCCAGCAGCCAGCCGGGACTAGCGGGGGGCGCAGATACGCAGTATTTT.

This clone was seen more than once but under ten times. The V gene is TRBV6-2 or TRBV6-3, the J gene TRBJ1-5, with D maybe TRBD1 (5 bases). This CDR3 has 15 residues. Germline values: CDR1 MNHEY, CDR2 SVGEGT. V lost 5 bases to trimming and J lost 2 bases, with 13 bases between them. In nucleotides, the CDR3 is TGTGCCAGCAGTGCAAGGGGTCGGGGCAATCAGCCCCAGCATTTT. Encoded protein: CASSARGRGNQPQHF.

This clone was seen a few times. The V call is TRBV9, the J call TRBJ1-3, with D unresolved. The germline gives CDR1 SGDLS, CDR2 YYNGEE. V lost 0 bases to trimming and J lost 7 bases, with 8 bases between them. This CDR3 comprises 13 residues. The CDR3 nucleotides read TGTGCCAGCAGCGTAGGGACGGGGAACACCATATATTTT. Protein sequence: CASSVGTGNTIYF. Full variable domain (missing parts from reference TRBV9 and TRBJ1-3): DSGVTQTPKHLITATGQRVTLRCSPRSGDLSVYWYQQSLDQGLQFLIQYYNGEERAKGNILERFSAQQFPDLHSELNLSSLELGDSALYFCASSVGTGNTIYFGEGSWLTVV.

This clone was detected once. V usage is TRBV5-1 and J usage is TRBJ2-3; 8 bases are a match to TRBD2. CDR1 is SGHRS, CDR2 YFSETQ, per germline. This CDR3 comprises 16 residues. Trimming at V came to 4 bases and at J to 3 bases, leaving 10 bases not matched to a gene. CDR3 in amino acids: CASSPRVAGNTDTQYF. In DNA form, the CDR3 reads TGCGCCAGCAGCCCGCGGGTAGCGGGAAATACAGATACGCAGTATTTT.

The CDR3 sequence: CASRPTSSGEKLFF. CDR3 DNA: TGTGCCAGCAGACCGACATCCAGCGGTGAAAAACTGTTTTTT. The rearrangement uses TRBV7-2 and TRBJ1-4, with no clear D. Germline CDR1 and CDR2: SGHTA and FQGNSA. Trimming removed 6 bases from V and 7 bases from J, with 15 bases in between. The CDR3 consists of 14 residues.

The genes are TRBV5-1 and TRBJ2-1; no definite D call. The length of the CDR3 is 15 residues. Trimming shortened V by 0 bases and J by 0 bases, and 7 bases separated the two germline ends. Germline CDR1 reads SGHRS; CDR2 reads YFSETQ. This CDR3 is CASSLGYSSYNEQFF. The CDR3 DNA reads TGCGCCAGCAGCTTGGGGTATAGCTCCTACAATGAGCAGTTCTTC.

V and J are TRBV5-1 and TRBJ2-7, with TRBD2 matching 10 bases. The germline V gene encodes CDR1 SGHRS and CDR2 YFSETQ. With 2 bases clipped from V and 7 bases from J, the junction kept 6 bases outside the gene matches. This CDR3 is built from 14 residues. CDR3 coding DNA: TGCGCCAGCAGCTTAAGCGGGAGGGTAGAGGAGCAGTACTTC. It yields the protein CASSLSGRVEEQYF.

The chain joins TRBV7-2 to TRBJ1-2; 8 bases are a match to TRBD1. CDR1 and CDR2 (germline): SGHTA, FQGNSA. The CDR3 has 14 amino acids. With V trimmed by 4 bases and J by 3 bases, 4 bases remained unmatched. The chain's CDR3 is CASSSGQGYYGYTF. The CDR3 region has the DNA TGTGCCAGCAGCTCAGGACAGGGTTACTATGGCTACACCTTC. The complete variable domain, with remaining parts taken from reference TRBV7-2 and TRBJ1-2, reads GAGVSQSPSNKVTEKGKDVELRCDPISGHTALYWYRQSLGQGLEFLIYFQGNSAPDKSGLPSDRFSAERTGGSVSTLTIQRTQQEDSAVYLCASSSGQGYYGYTFGSGTRLTVV.

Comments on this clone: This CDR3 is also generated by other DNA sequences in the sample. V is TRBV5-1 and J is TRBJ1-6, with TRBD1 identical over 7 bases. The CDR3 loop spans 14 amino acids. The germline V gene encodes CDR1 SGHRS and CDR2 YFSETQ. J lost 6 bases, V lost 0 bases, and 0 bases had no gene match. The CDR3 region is CASSLDRGNSPLHF. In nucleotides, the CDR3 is TGCGCCAGCAGCTTGGACAGGGGTAATTCACCCCTCCACTTT.

Here the CDR3 reads CASSLGGQGPLGQYF. The CDR3 DNA reads as TGTGCCAGCAGCTTAGGGGGACAGGGGCCCTTGGGGCAGTACTTC. The chain links TRBV11-2 to TRBJ2-7; 10 bases map to TRBD1. Germline V gene data show CDR1 as SGHAT and CDR2 as FQNNGV. CDR3 size: 15 residues. J lost 9 bases, V lost 1 base, and 9 bases had no gene match.

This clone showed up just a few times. Here the CDR3 reads CASSFPTARAKNIQYF. The CDR3 bases are TGTGCCAGCAGCTTCCCGACAGCACGAGCCAAAAACATTCAGTACTTC. The genes are TRBV11-2 and TRBJ2-4; a weak D match, TRBD1 (5 bases). Trimming left V 3 bases short and J 0 bases short, with 12 bases between. Germline V gene data show CDR1 as SGHAT and CDR2 as FQNNGV. The CDR3 has 16 amino acids.

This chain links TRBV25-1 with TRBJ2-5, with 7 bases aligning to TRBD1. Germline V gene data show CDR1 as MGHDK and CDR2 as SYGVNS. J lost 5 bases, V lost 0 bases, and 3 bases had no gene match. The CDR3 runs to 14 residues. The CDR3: CASSEYRGIETQYF. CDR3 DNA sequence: TGTGCCAGCAGTGAATACAGGGGGATCGAGACCCAGTACTTC.

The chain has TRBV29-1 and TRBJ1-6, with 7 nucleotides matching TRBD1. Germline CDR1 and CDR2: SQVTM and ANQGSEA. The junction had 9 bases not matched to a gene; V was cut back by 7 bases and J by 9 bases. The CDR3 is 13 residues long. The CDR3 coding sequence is TGCAGCGGGTCCAGGGGGGATGGTTCACCCCTCCACTTT. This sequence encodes CSGSRGDGSPLHF.

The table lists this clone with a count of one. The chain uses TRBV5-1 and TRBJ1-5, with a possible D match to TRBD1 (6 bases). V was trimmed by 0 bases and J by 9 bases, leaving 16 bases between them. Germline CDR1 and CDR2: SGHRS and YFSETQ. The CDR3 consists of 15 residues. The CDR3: CASSLGAAGEGPQHF. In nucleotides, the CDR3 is TGCGCCAGCAGCTTGGGAGCGGCAGGGGAAGGGCCCCAGCATTTT.

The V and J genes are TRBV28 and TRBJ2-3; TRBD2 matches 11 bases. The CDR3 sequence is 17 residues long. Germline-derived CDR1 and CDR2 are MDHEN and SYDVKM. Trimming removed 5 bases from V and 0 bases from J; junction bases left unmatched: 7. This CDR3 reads CASSLTSGSPSTDTQYF. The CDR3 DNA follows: TGTGCCAGCAGTCTAACTAGCGGGAGCCCCAGCACAGATACGCAGTATTTT.

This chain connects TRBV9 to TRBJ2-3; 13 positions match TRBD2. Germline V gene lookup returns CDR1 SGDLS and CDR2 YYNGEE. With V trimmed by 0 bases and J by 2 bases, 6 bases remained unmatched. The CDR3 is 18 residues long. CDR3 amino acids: CASSVASTSGRSTDTQYF. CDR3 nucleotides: TGTGCCAGCAGCGTAGCTTCGACTAGCGGGAGGTCCACAGATACGCAGTATTTT.

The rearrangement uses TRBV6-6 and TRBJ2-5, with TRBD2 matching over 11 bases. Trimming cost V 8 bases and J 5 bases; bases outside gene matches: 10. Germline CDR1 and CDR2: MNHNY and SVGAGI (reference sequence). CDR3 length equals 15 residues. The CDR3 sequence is CASGLVAGGLETQYF. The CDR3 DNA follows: TGTGCCAGCGGCCTAGTAGCGGGAGGGCTCGAGACCCAGTACTTC.

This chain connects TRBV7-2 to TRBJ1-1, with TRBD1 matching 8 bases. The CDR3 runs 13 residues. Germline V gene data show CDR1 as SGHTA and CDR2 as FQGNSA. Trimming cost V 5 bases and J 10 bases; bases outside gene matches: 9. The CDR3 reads CASSPQTGVVAFF. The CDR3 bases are TGTGCCAGCAGCCCCCAGACAGGGGTGGTAGCTTTCTTT.

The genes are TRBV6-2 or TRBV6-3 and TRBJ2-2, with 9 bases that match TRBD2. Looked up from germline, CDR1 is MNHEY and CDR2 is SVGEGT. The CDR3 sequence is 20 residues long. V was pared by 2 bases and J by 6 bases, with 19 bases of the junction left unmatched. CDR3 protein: CASSYPLPTLAGRGSGELFF. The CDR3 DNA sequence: TGTGCCAGCAGTTACCCTCTCCCTACGCTAGCGGGGCGGGGGTCCGGGGAGCTGTTTTTT.

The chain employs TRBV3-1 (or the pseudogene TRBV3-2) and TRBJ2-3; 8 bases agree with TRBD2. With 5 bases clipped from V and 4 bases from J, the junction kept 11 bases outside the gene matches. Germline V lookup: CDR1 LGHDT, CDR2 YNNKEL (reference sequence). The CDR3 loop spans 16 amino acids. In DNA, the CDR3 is TGTGCCAGCAGCTACCGCGGGTCGGGGGGGCCAGATACGCAGTATTTT. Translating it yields CASSYRGSGGPDTQYF.